Following are 10 T cell receptor beta chains from one sample sequenced in a study of OX40 agonist ivuxolimab in advanced cancers. Assay used: immunoSEQ multiplex PCR; TCRdb lists only in-frame clones, some missing. In the table there are 55,000 to 80,000 clones, about 88% of which are singletons. The sample consisted of CD4+ or CD8+ T cells sorted from blood, taken in a trial of the OX40 agonist ivuxolimab. Every receptor here comes from an adult with an advanced solid tumor such as melanoma, head and neck, liver or kidney cancer.

The J gene is TRBJ2-5, the V gene TRBV6-6; TRBD1 aligns across 8 bases. CDR1 and CDR2 from the germline V gene are MNHNY and SVGAGI (reference sequence). With 2 bases clipped from V and 1 base from J, the junction kept 0 bases outside the gene matches. This CDR3 spans 14 amino acids. CDR3 sequence reads: CASSYGTGQETQYF. The CDR3, as DNA: TGTGCCAGCAGTTACGGGACAGGCCAAGAGACCCAGTACTTC.

The V call is TRBV5-4, the J call TRBJ2-7; TRBD1 agrees at 7 bases. Germline loops: CDR1 SGHNT, CDR2 YYREEE (reference sequence). The J segment lost 7 bases and the V segment lost 5 bases, leaving 15 bases of the junction unmatched. The length of the CDR3 is 15 residues. As DNA, the CDR3 is TGTGCCAGCAGTCCCGCAAAGGGGGCTTCGGAAGAGCAGTACTTC. Translation gives CASSPAKGASEEQYF.

The V and J genes are TRBV7-8 and TRBJ1-6; 7 bases fit TRBD1. Unmatched junction bases numbered 8, after V lost 1 base and J lost 14 bases. The V gene's germline CDR1 is SGHVS and CDR2 FQNEAQ. This CDR3 region has 14 residues. The CDR3 nucleotides are TGTGCCAGCAGCTTAGTGCTAGGACAGGCTGCCCTCCACTTT. It specifies CASSLVLGQAALHF.

The chain carries TRBV7-6 and TRBJ1-3; 7 bases line up with TRBD1. After removal of 2 bases from V and 2 bases from J, the junction contained 0 bases not matched to a gene. Germline loops: CDR1 SGHVS, CDR2 FNYEAQ. The CDR3 contains 14 residues. The CDR3 sequence: CASSLQGAGNTIYF. The CDR3 bases are TGTGCCAGCAGCTTACAGGGGGCTGGAAACACCATATATTTT. Full variable domain (missing parts from reference TRBV7-6 and TRBJ1-3): GAGVSQSPRYKVTKRGQDVALRCDPISGHVSLYWYRQALGQGPEFLTYFNYEAQQDKSGLPNDRFSAERPEGSISTLTIQRTEQRDSAMYRCASSLQGAGNTIYFGEGSWLTVV.

The chain links TRBV11-1 to TRBJ2-7; 7 nucleotides line up with TRBD1. CDR3 length: 15 amino acids. The V segment lost 5 bases and the J segment 3 bases; nucleotides outside the gene matches: 10. CDR1 and CDR2 (germline): SGHAT, FQDESV (reference sequence). The CDR3 DNA reads as TGTGCCAGCAGCAGTTACCGGGACAGAAACTACGAGCAGTACTTC. The encoded protein is CASSSYRDRNYEQYF.

This clone was recorded once. This chain uses TRBV7-8 with TRBJ1-5; D gene unclear. Germline CDR1 reads SGHVS; CDR2 reads FQNEAQ. CDR3 length equals 15 residues. V was clipped by 1 base and J by 3 bases, with 10 bases between them. In DNA, the CDR3 is TGTGCCAGCAGCTTAGACGGTACGCCCAATCAGCCCCAGCATTTT. Its protein is CASSLDGTPNQPQHF.

As concerns this clone: The junction shows a germline mismatch at one end, possibly a read error. CDR3: CASSSRAGGPGDEQFF. CDR3 DNA sequence: TGTGCTAGCAGCTCAAGGGCGGGAGGGCCGGGCGATGAGCAGTTCTTC. This sequence joins TRBV7-7 and TRBJ2-1; 9 nucleotides line up with TRBD2. The germline CDR1 and CDR2 sequences are SSHAT and FNYEAQ (reference sequence). The CDR3 contains 16 residues.

This clone was picked up a small number of times. The V and J genes are TRBV30 and TRBJ2-7, with 10 bases fitting TRBD2. This CDR3 is built from 18 residues. Trimming cost V 3 bases and J 9 bases; bases outside gene matches: 23. The germline V gene has CDR1 GTSNPN and CDR2 SVGIG (reference sequence). The CDR3 DNA is TGTGCCTGGAGCCAAAAAGGGAACCTAGCGGGGGATGCTACGAGGCAGTACTTC. It is translated as CAWSQKGNLAGDATRQYF.

This clone was seen once. J is TRBJ2-1 and V is TRBV12-5; D not resolved. V lost 4 bases and J 2 bases, leaving 12 bases between the germline ends. CDR1 is LGHNT and CDR2 is FRNRAP in the germline V gene. The CDR3 is 15 amino acids. The CDR3 nucleotides are TGTGCTAGTGGTTGGGGTGGCAGCGCCTACAATGAGCAGTTCTTC. Protein sequence: CASGWGGSAYNEQFF.

The chain couples TRBV27 to TRBJ2-1; D gene ambiguous. Germline-derived CDR1 and CDR2 are MNHEY and SMNVEV (reference sequence). Trimming shortened V by 2 bases and J by 4 bases, and 6 bases separated the two germline ends. This CDR3 comprises 13 residues. CDR3 sequence reads: CASSLMGYNEQFF. In DNA, the CDR3 is TGTGCCAGCAGTTTAATGGGTTACAATGAGCAGTTCTTC.